Presented here are 30 T cell receptor beta chains from one specimen sequenced in a study of T-cell memory formation after mild COVID-19. In TCRdb, the 5' RACE reads were re-called with MiXCR into one record per CDR3 protein. The table shows a few hundred thousand distinct CDR3 sequences, with roughly an eighth occurring only once. Sequencing was carried out using PBMCs or a T cell subset sorted from them (not recorded which). These receptors were taken from a young man who had mild COVID-19 (a few samples of this study predate the infection). Cell type and time point are not known.

The rearrangement uses TRBV7-9 and TRBJ1-6; D may be TRBD1 (6 bases). The CDR3 contains 16 residues. The V end lost 0 bases, the J end lost 7 bases, and 13 bases lay between the germline ends. Per germline, CDR1 SEHNR and CDR2 FQNEAQ (reference sequence). The CDR3 DNA sequence: TGTGCCAGCAGCTTAGCCCCAGGAGGGGGGAATTCACCCCTCCACTTT. This encodes CASSLAPGGGNSPLHF.

This clonotype was recorded a few times. This rearrangement joins TRBV10-3 to TRBJ2-7; maybe TRBD1 (5 bases). The V end was cut by 3 bases, the J end by 3 bases, with 6 bases between. CDR3 length: 12 residues. The germline V gene has CDR1 ENHRY and CDR2 SYGVKD. DNA for the CDR3: TGTGCCATCAGTGAAGACAGCTACGAGCAGTACGTC. It translates to CAISEDSYEQYV.

The rearrangement links TRBV29-1 to TRBJ2-3, with 7 bases lining up with TRBD1. Germline CDR1 is SQVTM and CDR2 is ANQGSEA. After removal of 4 bases from V and 4 bases from J, the junction contained 5 bases not matched to a gene. This CDR3 comprises 13 residues. DNA for the CDR3: TGCAGCGTTGTGACAGGGACGGCAGATACGCAGTATTTT. Translated, it gives CSVVTGTADTQYF.

The CDR3 DNA follows: TGTGCCAGCAGCTTAGATACCGGGACAGGGGGTAACACTGAAGCTTTCTTT. It specifies CASSLDTGTGGNTEAFF. The rearrangement joins TRBV7-6 to TRBJ1-1; 11 bases are shared with TRBD1. The germline gives CDR1 SGHVS, CDR2 FNYEAQ. This CDR3 has 17 amino acids. J lost 2 bases, V lost 1 base, and 6 bases had no gene match.

The chain couples TRBV28 to TRBJ1-5; 8 bases align to TRBD1. This CDR3 region has 15 residues. J lost 3 bases, V lost 4 bases, and 5 bases had no gene match. Germline-derived CDR1 and CDR2 are MDHEN and SYDVKM. For the CDR3, the DNA is TGTGCCAGCAGTTCACAGGGGGTTTCCAATCAGCCCCAGCATTTT. Encoded protein: CASSSQGVSNQPQHF.

There are a few counts of this clonotype. V usage is TRBV7-9 and J usage is TRBJ1-3; D unresolved. V dropped 5 bases and J dropped 0 bases, with 11 bases sitting between them. Per the germline V gene, CDR1 is SEHNR and CDR2 is FQNEAQ (reference sequence). There are 15 residues in the CDR3. CDR3 sequence: CASSPPMSSGNTIYF. The CDR3 bases are TGTGCCAGCAGCCCACCCATGAGCTCTGGAAACACCATATATTTT.

The rearrangement links TRBV12-3 or TRBV12-4 to TRBJ2-3; D might be TRBD2 (6 bases). V was cut by 3 bases and J by 4 bases, with 23 bases left in between. The CDR3 is 18 amino acids. The CDR3 coding sequence is TGTGCCAGCAGTTTTCTCCGACTCCGGGACTCCACTCCAGATACGCAGTATTTT. Protein: CASSFLRLRDSTPDTQYF.

This clonotype has only a few counts. This rearrangement joins TRBV4-3 to TRBJ2-7; no clear D. Trimming took 3 bases from V and 3 from J, leaving 6 bases between them. The germline gives CDR1 LGHNA, CDR2 YSLEER. The CDR3 has 12 residues. The CDR3 spells CASSQTGYEQYF. The CDR3 DNA sequence: TGCGCCAGCAGCCAGACGGGCTACGAGCAGTACTTC.

This clonotype was seen a handful of times. V is TRBV5-1 and J is TRBJ2-5; 7 positions match TRBD2. Per germline, CDR1 SGHRS and CDR2 YFSETQ. The CDR3 is 14 residues long. After removal of 5 bases from V and 3 bases from J, the junction contained 7 bases not matched to a gene. The CDR3: CASSPGGTKETQYF. DNA of the CDR3: TGCGCCAGCAGTCCAGGAGGGACTAAAGAGACCCAGTACTTC. The full variable domain, with the rest looked up from reference TRBV5-1 and TRBJ2-5, is KAGVTQTPRYLIKTRGQQVTLSCSPISGHRSVSWYQQTPGQGLQFLFEYFSETQRNKGNFPGRFSGRQFSNSRSEMNVSTLELGDSALYLCASSPGGTKETQYFGPGTRLLVL.

The chain has TRBV10-3 and TRBJ2-7; 8 nucleotides align to TRBD1. V lost 6 bases, J lost 3 bases, and 7 bases stayed unmatched. Germline V gives CDR1 ENHRY, CDR2 SYGVKD. The CDR3 extends over 14 amino acids. The CDR3 region is CAISPGQANYEQYF. In nucleotides, the CDR3 is TGTGCCATCAGCCCGGGACAGGCAAACTACGAGCAGTACTTC.

This clonotype was counted between two and nine times. The J gene is TRBJ2-5, the V gene TRBV7-9, with 8 bases matching TRBD1. After removal of 6 bases from V and 4 bases from J, the junction contained 7 bases not matched to a gene. The CDR3 length is 14 residues. Looked up from germline, CDR1 is SEHNR and CDR2 is FQNEAQ (reference sequence). CDR3 nucleotides: TGTGCCAGCAGGATCACACAGGGGGGAGAGACCCAGTACTTC. Protein sequence: CASRITQGGETQYF. Using reference TRBV7-9 and TRBJ2-5 for the parts outside the CDR3, the full variable domain is DTGVSQNPRHKITKRGQNVTFRCDPISEHNRLYWYRQTLGQGPEFLTYFQNEAQLEKSRLLSDRFSAERPKGSFSTLEIQRTEQGDSAMYLCASRITQGGETQYFGPGTRLLVL.

The sample holds a few counts of this clonotype. V and J are TRBV20-1 and TRBJ2-5, with TRBD2 matching over 8 bases. This CDR3 is 13 amino acids long. Germline CDR1 is DFQATT and CDR2 is SNEGSKA (reference sequence). Trimming removed 6 bases from V and 3 bases from J; junction bases left unmatched: 6. The chain's CDR3 is CSAPGLGKETQYF. The CDR3 DNA is TGCAGTGCCCCGGGACTAGGCAAAGAGACCCAGTACTTC.

This clonotype turned up a few times. This chain joins TRBV5-5 and TRBJ1-1, with D possibly being TRBD1 (5 bases). Germline CDR1 is SGHKS and CDR2 is YYEKEE (reference sequence). There are 14 residues in the CDR3. The ends were cut back, 0 bases at V and 0 bases at J, with 6 bases in the middle. The CDR3 region has the DNA TGTGCCAGCAGCTTGGGGGACCTGAACACTGAAGCTTTCTTT. It encodes CASSLGDLNTEAFF.

The chain links TRBV28 to TRBJ2-7; TRBD1 aligns across 7 bases. After removal of 7 bases from V and 0 bases from J, the junction contained 3 bases not matched to a gene. The CDR3 has 13 amino acids. Germline CDR1 and CDR2: MDHEN and SYDVKM. The chain's CDR3 is CASNTGDSYEQYV. The DNA of the CDR3 is TGTGCCAGCAACACAGGGGACTCCTACGAGCAGTACGTC.

This clonotype was seen many times. The chain combines TRBV7-2 with TRBJ1-5; the D gene is possibly TRBD1 (6 bases). The length of the CDR3 is 16 residues. The V gene's germline CDR1 is SGHTA and CDR2 FQGNSA. V lost 1 base, J lost 11 bases, and 21 bases lay in between. This CDR3 reads CASSLDGAGGGRAQHF. Here the CDR3 DNA reads TGTGCCAGCAGCTTAGATGGCGCCGGAGGGGGTCGGGCCCAGCATTTT.

The gene calls are TRBV29-1 and TRBJ1-2; a weak D match, TRBD1 (5 bases). The germline V and J ends were trimmed by 4 bases and 4 bases, with 10 bases remaining between them. The CDR3 loop spans 12 amino acids. Germline loops: CDR1 SQVTM, CDR2 ANQGSEA. The CDR3 DNA follows: TGCAGCGTTGGGGGGATGGGCTATGGCTACACCTTC. Translated, it gives CSVGGMGYGYTF.

Only a few counts were recorded for this clonotype. CDR3 sequence: CSVVPVDSYEQYF. The CDR3 coding sequence is TGCAGCGTTGTCCCCGTCGACAGCTACGAGCAGTACTTC. The gene calls are TRBV29-1 and TRBJ2-7, with D maybe TRBD1 (5 bases). The V end was cut by 4 bases, the J end by 3 bases, with 13 bases between. Germline lookup yields CDR1 SQVTM and CDR2 ANQGSEA. The CDR3 loop spans 13 amino acids.

This clonotype was observed a handful of times. This chain links TRBV6-5 with TRBJ1-2; 8 bases fit TRBD1. Trimming removed 6 bases from V and 4 bases from J; junction bases left unmatched: 4. Germline loops: CDR1 MNHEY, CDR2 SVGAGI. This CDR3 is built from 13 residues. CDR3: CASSLGQAYGYTF. In DNA, the CDR3 is TGTGCCAGCAGCCTGGGACAGGCCTATGGCTACACCTTC.

This clonotype came up a few times. The chain links TRBV11-2 to TRBJ2-1, with D hard to call. Trimming shortened V by 3 bases and J by 9 bases, and 12 bases separated the two germline ends. The germline CDR1 and CDR2 sequences are SGHAT and FQNNGV. The CDR3 has 13 residues. The CDR3 DNA reads TGTGCCAGCAGCTTGTGGGGTCACACTGAGCAGTTCTTC. Encoded protein: CASSLWGHTEQFF. Full variable domain (remainder filled in from reference TRBV11-2 and TRBJ2-1): EAGVAQSPRYKIIEKRQSVAFWCNPISGHATLYWYQQILGQGPKLLIQFQNNGVVDDSQLPKDRFSAERLKGVDSTLKIQPAKLEDSAVYLCASSLWGHTEQFFGPGTRLTVL.

This clonotype was counted only a few times. V and J are TRBV4-3 and TRBJ2-5, with a tentative D call TRBD2 (6 bases). Germline CDR1 and CDR2: LGHNA and YSLEER. Between the trimmed V and J ends, which lost 2 bases and 5 bases, there was a span of 18 bases. The CDR3 is 16 amino acids. The DNA for the CDR3 is TGCGCCAGCAGCCAATTCCCCGGCGGGGTCGGGGAGACCCAGTACTTC. Its protein is CASSQFPGGVGETQYF.

This clonotype was recorded a few times. The rearrangement uses TRBV7-6 and TRBJ1-1; D is perhaps TRBD1 (6 bases). Germline CDR1 SGHVS, CDR2 FNYEAQ. Deletions cut 5 bases from V and 8 bases from J, with 15 bases between. The CDR3 extends over 13 amino acids. The CDR3 loop reads CASSHVPGAEAFF. CDR3 bases: TGTGCCAGCAGCCACGTCCCAGGGGCGGAAGCTTTCTTT. Together with reference TRBV7-6 and TRBJ1-1, the CDR3 gives the full variable domain: GAGVSQSPRYKVTKRGQDVALRCDPISGHVSLYWYRQALGQGPEFLTYFNYEAQQDKSGLPNDRFSAERPEGSISTLTIQRTEQRDSAMYRCASSHVPGAEAFFGQGTRLTVV.

This clonotype has more than one count but fewer than ten. The chain uses TRBV5-1 and TRBJ2-7; D ambiguous. In germline, CDR1 is SGHRS, CDR2 YFSETQ. The V end was cut by 7 bases, the J end by 1 base, with 9 bases between. There are 12 residues in the CDR3. The CDR3 region has the DNA TGCGCCAGCGGCGAGTCTTCCTACGAGCAGTACTTC. Translated, it gives CASGESSYEQYF.

This clonotype turned up a few times. The J gene is TRBJ2-3, the V gene TRBV7-2; TRBD2 aligns across 15 bases. Germline V CDR1 and CDR2: SGHTA, FQGNSA. The junction had 5 bases not matched to a gene; V was cut back by 5 bases and J by 5 bases. CDR3 size: 16 residues. The CDR3 protein is CASSGTSGGRGDTQYF. CDR3 nucleotide sequence: TGTGCCAGCAGCGGGACTAGCGGGGGGCGGGGAGATACGCAGTATTTT.

The chain couples TRBV12-3 or TRBV12-4 to TRBJ1-1; D unclear. Trimming shortened V by 0 bases and J by 3 bases, and 5 bases separated the two germline ends. The CDR3 extends over 13 amino acids. The CDR3 sequence is CASSLARDTEAFF. DNA for the CDR3: TGTGCCAGCAGTTTAGCGCGGGACACTGAAGCTTTCTTT.

This clonotype was counted between two and nine times. This chain joins TRBV4-2 and TRBJ1-1, with D perhaps matching TRBD1 (6 bases). The CDR3 runs to 16 residues. The ends were cut back, 4 bases at V and 1 base at J, with 16 bases in the middle. Germline V lookup: CDR1 LGHNA, CDR2 YNFKEQ. The DNA of the CDR3 is TGTGCCAGCAGCCCTGCGGTCGACAGGTCGAACACTGAAGCTTTCTTT. It encodes CASSPAVDRSNTEAFF.

Only a few counts were recorded for this clonotype. The chain uses TRBV5-1 and TRBJ2-1; no firm D call. This CDR3 is 15 amino acids long. Trimming removed 0 bases from V and 0 bases from J, with 7 bases in between. CDR1 is SGHRS, CDR2 YFSETQ, per germline. CDR3 DNA: TGCGCCAGCAGCTTGGGCGTCAGCTCCTACAATGAGCAGTTCTTC. It translates to CASSLGVSSYNEQFF.

The chain combines TRBV6-2 or TRBV6-3 with TRBJ2-7; D uncertain. V gave up 7 bases and J gave up 2 bases, with 9 bases separating them. CDR3 size: 12 residues. Germline V CDR1 and CDR2: MNHEY, SVGEGT. CDR3 bases: TGTGCCAGCAACTCAAACCCCTACGAGCAGTACTTC. It codes for CASNSNPYEQYF.

The chain uses TRBV7-8 and TRBJ2-1; D gene uncertain. This CDR3 spans 12 amino acids. V gave up 1 base and J gave up 10 bases, with 8 bases separating them. Looked up from germline, CDR1 is SGHVS and CDR2 is FQNEAQ. CDR3 sequence (DNA): TGTGCCAGCAGCTTAGTTGAGAGAGAGCAGTTCTTC. Translated: CASSLVEREQFF.

The rearrangement uses TRBV20-1 and TRBJ2-7, with 8 bases identical to TRBD2. The germline CDR1 and CDR2 sequences are DFQATT and SNEGSKA (reference sequence). J lost 7 bases, V lost 7 bases, and 6 bases had no gene match. The CDR3 covers 11 residues. In DNA form, the CDR3 reads TGCAGTGTCGGGGGGGCCGGTGAGCAGTACTTC. As protein: CSVGGAGEQYF.

This clonotype was found a few times. The rearrangement links TRBV28 to TRBJ2-7; TRBD2 is a possible D gene (5 bases). Germline lookup yields CDR1 MDHEN and CDR2 SYDVKM. The CDR3 is made up of 16 amino acids. Trimming removed 6 bases from V and 0 bases from J, with 18 bases in between. CDR3 sequence reads: CASSPGGGRSSYEQYV. Here the CDR3 DNA reads TGTGCCAGCAGCCCAGGAGGAGGCAGAAGCTCCTACGAGCAGTACGTC.